Shown below are 7 T cell receptor beta chains from a single sample sequenced in a study of identical twins. TCRdb passed the 5' RACE reads through MiXCR, listing each CDR3 protein once. Here the sample spans approximately 230,000 distinct CDR3 sequences, over 12% being singletons. Sequencing was carried out using memory (CD45RO+) T cells sorted from blood. Receptors were obtained from a young woman in good health.

The rearrangement joins TRBV7-2 to TRBJ2-6; 7 bases are shared with TRBD1. Germline V CDR1 and CDR2: SGHTA, FQGNSA. J was trimmed by 0 bases and V by 1 base; bases with no gene match: 3. The CDR3 covers 17 residues. DNA of the CDR3: TGTGCCAGCAGCTTAGTCGGACAGGCCTCTGGGGCCAACGTCCTGACTTTC. Translated: CASSLVGQASGANVLTF. The full variable domain, rest sourced from reference TRBV7-2 and TRBJ2-6, is GAGVSQSPSNKVTEKGKDVELRCDPISGHTALYWYRQSLGQGLEFLIYFQGNSAPDKSGLPSDRFSAERTGGSVSTLTIQRTQQEDSAVYLCASSLVGQASGANVLTFGAGSRLTVL.

Only one count was recorded for this clonotype. This may stem from a read error, because a much larger clone lies one nucleotide away. The genes are TRBV2 and TRBJ2-3; D perhaps matches TRBD2 (5 bases). Germline CDR1 and CDR2: SNHLY and FYNNEI. CDR3 length: 16 residues. Trimming cost V 5 bases and J 2 bases, with 17 bases left between them. CDR3 coding DNA: TGTGCCAGCAGTCCTGATGAGGGCGTATACACAGATACGCAGTATTTT. It yields the protein CASSPDEGVYTDTQYF.

V is TRBV10-1 and J is TRBJ1-1; D remains ambiguous. This CDR3 region has 14 residues. Germline assignment: CDR1 WNHNN and CDR2 SYGVQD (reference sequence). V was clipped by 7 bases and J by 5 bases, with 17 bases between them. The CDR3 region has the DNA TGCGCCAGCACGAGTGAAGTACCGGGAACTGAAGCTTTCTTT. Translating gives CASTSEVPGTEAFF.

The V gene is TRBV11-2, the J gene TRBJ2-7; D ambiguous. V was trimmed by 4 bases and J by 6 bases, leaving 7 bases between them. This CDR3 has 11 amino acids. CDR1 and CDR2 (germline): SGHAT, FQNNGV. CDR3 in DNA: TGTGCCAGCAGCTGGTCGGGCGAGCAGTACTTC. It codes for CASSWSGEQYF.

This clonotype was seen a handful of times. The rearrangement uses TRBV2 and TRBJ2-7; tentative D call: TRBD2 (6 bases). Per the germline V gene, CDR1 is SNHLY and CDR2 is FYNNEI. V lost 6 bases and J lost 12, with 21 bases in between. The CDR3 spans 13 residues. In DNA form, the CDR3 reads TGTGCCAGCAGCCTCCAAAACGGGCACGGGGGGTACTTC. Translation gives CASSLQNGHGGYF.

V gene TRBV7-3 combines with J gene TRBJ2-5; the D gene is possibly TRBD2 (7 bases). The CDR3 extends over 16 amino acids. Per the germline V gene, CDR1 is SGHTA and CDR2 is FQGTGA. V was cut by 2 bases and J by 4 bases, with 17 bases left in between. CDR3 sequence (DNA): TGTGCCAGCAGCTTATTGGGCGGCGGGGGCAGAGAGACCCAGTACTTC. Translated, it gives CASSLLGGGGRETQYF.

The gene calls are TRBV29-1 and TRBJ2-7, with a tentative D call TRBD2 (5 bases). The CDR3 length is 12 residues. Germline assignment: CDR1 SQVTM and CDR2 ANQGSEA. The V and J ends lost 7 bases and 2 bases respectively, with 12 bases between them. In DNA form, the CDR3 reads TGCAGCGCGGCCTCGGGGACCTACGAGCAGTACTTC. Protein product: CSAASGTYEQYF.